These T cell receptor beta chains were read from a single sample in a study of T cells in Graves' hyperthyroidism and ophthalmopathy. TCRdb independently ran MiXCR on the multiplex PCR reads; one entry per CDR3 protein. The repertoire consists of 350,000 or so distinct CDR3 sequences, with 21% occurring once and the leading ten covering around half. The sequenced sample consisted of blood. The receptor source for this set is a woman between 45 and 60 years old with Graves' hyperthyroidism. CDR3s include the opening cysteine and the closing phenylalanine or tryptophan. Fields, in order: J gene, V gene, clone size, D gene, CDR3 DNA, CDR3 protein. D genes are given only for firm matches. Rows may omit the clone size; those that give it use once, few, many or a size class.

>TRBJ1-2|TRBV30|few|NA
TGTGCCTGGAGTGTACTCTGGGGAGAATATGGCTACACCTTC
CAWSVLWGEYGYTF
>TRBJ1-3|TRBV19|NA|NA
TGTGCCAGTAGTATTGAATATTCTGGAAACACCATATATTTT
CASSIEYSGNTIYF
>TRBJ1-5|TRBV11-2|few|NA
TGTGCCAGCATTGAGACAGGTCTTAGCAATCAGCCCCAGCATTTT
CASIETGLSNQPQHF
>TRBJ2-7|TRBV28|NA|TRBD1
TGTGCCAGCAGTCCCTATAACAGGGGGCAGACCTACGAGCAGTACTTC
CASSPYNRGQTYEQYF
>TRBJ1-1|TRBV28|many|TRBD1
TGTGCCGGCAGTTTATTTTCGGGACAGTCGAACACTGAAGCTTTCTTT
CAGSLFSGQSNTEAFF
>TRBJ2-1|TRBV20-1|many|TRBD1
TGCAGTGCTAGACAAAACCAGGGACAGCCCTACAATGAGCAGTTCTTC
CSARQNQGQPYNEQFF
>TRBJ2-5|TRBV4-1|NA|NA
TGCGCCAGCAGCGGAGGAACGTACCAAGAGACCCAGTACTTC
CASSGGTYQETQYF
>TRBJ2-3|TRBV28|few|TRBD2
TGTGCCAGCAGGGGGACAGGGACTAGCGGGAGGAACACAGATACGCAGTATTTT
CASRGTGTSGRNTDTQYF
>TRBJ1-2|TRBV12-3/TRBV12-4|NA|TRBD1
TGTGCCAGCAGTTTGCCCCCACCGGGACAGCCGGGCTACACCTTC
CASSLPPPGQPGYTF
>TRBJ1-5|TRBV6-5|few|TRBD1
TGTGCCAGCAGTTGGGACAGGGCGGGTCAGCCCCAGCATTTT
CASSWDRAGQPQHF